The clone carrying this T cell receptor (beta chain) was seen many times. The sample comes from a study of identical twins. This CDR3 has 17 amino acids. Germline values: CDR1 SGHVS, CDR2 FNYEAQ. With 5 bases removed from V and 3 bases from J, the gap between germline ends came to 20 bases. TCRdb re-analysed the 5' RACE reads in MiXCR, keeping a single row per CDR3 protein. The sample yields 500,000 to 700,000 distinct CDR3 sequences, roughly 6.6% seen once. In addition, the sample was reused for a study of yellow fever vaccine responses in identical twins.

Sample: PBMCs. The chain recombines TRBV7-6 with TRBJ2-1; no firm D call. The source of this sequence is a woman aged 18-35 years in good health. In DNA form, the CDR3 reads TGTGCCAGCAGCAAAAGTTCCGAGCTGTGGTTCTACAATGAGCAGTTCTTC. Translating gives CASSKSSELWFYNEQFF.